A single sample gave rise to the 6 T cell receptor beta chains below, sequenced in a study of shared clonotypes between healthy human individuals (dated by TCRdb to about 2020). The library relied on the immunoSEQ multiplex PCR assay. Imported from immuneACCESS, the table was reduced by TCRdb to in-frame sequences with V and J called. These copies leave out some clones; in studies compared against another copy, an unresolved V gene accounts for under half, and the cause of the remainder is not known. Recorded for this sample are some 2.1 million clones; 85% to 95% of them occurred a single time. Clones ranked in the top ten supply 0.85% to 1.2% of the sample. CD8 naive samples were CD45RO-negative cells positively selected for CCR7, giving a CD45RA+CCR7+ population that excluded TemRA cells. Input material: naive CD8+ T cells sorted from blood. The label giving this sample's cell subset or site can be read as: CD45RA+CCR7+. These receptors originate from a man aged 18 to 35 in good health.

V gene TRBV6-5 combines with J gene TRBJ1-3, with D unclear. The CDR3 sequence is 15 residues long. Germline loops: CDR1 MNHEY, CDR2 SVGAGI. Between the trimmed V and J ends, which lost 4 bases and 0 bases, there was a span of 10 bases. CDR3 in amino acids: CASSFSDGSGNTIYF. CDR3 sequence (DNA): TGTGCCAGCAGTTTTTCGGACGGCTCTGGAAACACCATATATTTT.

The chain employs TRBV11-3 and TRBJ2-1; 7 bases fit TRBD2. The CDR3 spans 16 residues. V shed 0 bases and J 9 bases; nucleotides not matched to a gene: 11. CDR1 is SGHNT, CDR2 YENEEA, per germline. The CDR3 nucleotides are TGTGCCAGCAGCTTAGACGCCCCGGGACTATTGGGTGAGCAGTTCTTC. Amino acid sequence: CASSLDAPGLLGEQFF.

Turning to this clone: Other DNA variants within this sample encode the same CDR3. The CDR3 is CASSYWGSGGDTQYF. CDR3 nucleotides: TGTGCCAGCAGTTACTGGGGTAGCGGGGGGGATACGCAGTATTTT. The rearrangement joins TRBV6-6 to TRBJ2-3; 10 bases match TRBD2. CDR1 and CDR2 (germline): MNHNY, SVGAGI (reference sequence). This CDR3 region has 15 residues. V shed 1 base and J 6 bases; nucleotides not matched to a gene: 4.

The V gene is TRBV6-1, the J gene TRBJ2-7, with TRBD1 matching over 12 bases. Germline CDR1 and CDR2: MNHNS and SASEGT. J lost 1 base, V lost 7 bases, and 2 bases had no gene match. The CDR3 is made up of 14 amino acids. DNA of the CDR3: TGTGCCAGCACGGGACAGGGGGCTTCCTACGAGCAGTACTTC. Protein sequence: CASTGQGASYEQYF.

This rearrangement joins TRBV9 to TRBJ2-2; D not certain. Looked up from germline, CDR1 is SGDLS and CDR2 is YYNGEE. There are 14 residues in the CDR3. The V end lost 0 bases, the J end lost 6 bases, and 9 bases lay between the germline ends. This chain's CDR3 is CASSVVAASGELFF. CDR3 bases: TGTGCCAGCAGCGTAGTAGCCGCTTCCGGGGAGCTGTTTTTT.

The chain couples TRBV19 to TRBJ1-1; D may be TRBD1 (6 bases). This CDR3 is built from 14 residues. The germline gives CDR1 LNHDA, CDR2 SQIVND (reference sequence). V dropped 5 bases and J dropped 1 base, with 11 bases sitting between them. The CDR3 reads CASSPGQPNTEAFF. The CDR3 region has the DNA TGTGCCAGTAGTCCGGGACAACCGAACACTGAAGCTTTCTTT.